The 24 T cell receptor delta chains in this list originate from one sample, sequenced in a study of gamma-delta T cells after stem cell transplantation. TCRdb used CATT to re-call clones from the RT-PCR reads. The repertoire holds 2,000 to 2,500 delta-chain clones, with 3.5% to 4% as singletons. The sample comprised gamma-delta T cells. These receptors came from a human donor. It is not recorded whose cells these are; they may come from a transplant donor.

Of note for this clone: A much larger clone sits a single nucleotide away, making a read error possible. At the DNA level, this CDR3 is encoded by other sequences in the same sample as well. V gene TRDV2 combines with J gene TRDJ3; 12 bases match TRDD3. Trimming at V came to 1 base and at J to 4 bases, leaving 13 bases not matched to a gene. This CDR3 spans 21 amino acids. The germline gives CDR1 GEAIGNYY, CDR2 EKD. CDR3 in DNA: TGTGCCTGTGACACGGGCTGGGGGATACGCTCTGACTCTTGGGACACCCGACAGATGTTTTTC. Its protein product is CACDTGWGIRSDSWDTRQMFF.

This clone is classed as medium-sized. The V and J genes are TRDV2 and TRDJ1; 10 bases are shared with TRDD3. Germline values: CDR1 GEAIGNYY, CDR2 EKD. V lost 5 bases to trimming and J lost 1 base; unmatched junction nucleotides: 15. The CDR3 totals 18 residues. The DNA of the CDR3 is TGTGCCTGTGGCCGCATTCCTACGGGGGATACGCTCACCGATAAACTCATCTTT. This sequence encodes CACGRIPTGDTLTDKLIF.

A few counts support this clone. For this DNA, TCRdb reports the protein of a much larger clone, which diverges at residue 6, most likely from a read error; the protein presented here is translated directly from the DNA. This sequence joins TRDV2 and TRDJ3, with D uncertain. CDR3 length: 18 residues. V gave up 0 bases and J gave up 0 bases, with 11 bases separating them. Germline CDR1 GEAIGNYY, CDR2 EKD. CDR3 sequence (DNA): TGTGCCTGTGACACCACGGACAAAAGCTCCTGGGACACCCGACAGATGTTTTTC. Protein sequence: CACDTTDKSSWDTRQMFF.

The chain links TRDV2 to TRDJ1; 8 bases line up with TRDD3. Germline CDR1 is GEAIGNYY and CDR2 is EKD. The CDR3 extends over 12 amino acids. Trimming removed 3 bases from V and 12 bases from J; junction bases left unmatched: 8. DNA of the CDR3: TGTGCCTGTGACGCAGCAGGGGATACCGTCATCTTT. Its translation is CACDAAGDTVIF.

This clone was counted only a few times. The chain joins TRDV2 to TRDJ1; 8 nucleotides agree with TRDD3. The V gene end was trimmed by 1 base and the J gene end by 2 bases; junction bases not matched to a gene: 5. The CDR3 extends over 15 amino acids. CDR1 is GEAIGNYY, CDR2 EKD, per germline. CDR3 DNA sequence: TGTGCCTGTGACACGGTAGTGGGGGATACCGATAAACTCATCTTT. Protein sequence: CACDTVVGDTDKLIF.

By sample share, this clone is medium-sized. A much larger clone differs by one base, so this may be a read error. This chain uses TRDV2 with TRDJ1; 11 bases fit TRDD3. Germline lookup yields CDR1 GEAIGNYY and CDR2 EKD. CDR3 length: 16 residues. The CDR3 DNA is TGTGCCCGTGACATGATGATGGGGGATACGCGCGATAAACTCATCTTT. The encoded protein is CARDMMMGDTRDKLIF.

This clone is labeled medium-sized. V gene TRDV2 combines with J gene TRDJ3, with D maybe TRDD3 (6 bases). V dropped 0 bases and J dropped 0 bases, with 11 bases sitting between them. The germline V gene has CDR1 GEAIGNYY and CDR2 EKD. The length of the CDR3 is 18 residues. CDR3 residues: CACDTGWGSSWDTRQMFF. The CDR3, as DNA: TGTGCCTGTGACACCGGCTGGGGAAGCTCCTGGGACACCCGACAGATGTTTTTC.

This chain links TRDV1 with TRDJ1, with D tentatively TRDD2 or TRDD3 (6 bases each). Trimming removed 4 bases from V and 1 base from J, with 31 bases in between. CDR3 length: 21 amino acids. Germline values: CDR1 TSWWSYY, CDR2 QGS. The CDR3 region is CALGVFSYAWGSDQATDKLIF. The CDR3 DNA reads as TGTGCTCTTGGGGTCTTCTCCTACGCCTGGGGATCCGATCAGGCCACCGATAAACTCATCTTT.

With regard to this clone: A far bigger clonotype differs at one base, so this is likely a read error. This CDR3 is also generated by other DNA sequences in the sample. The gene calls are TRDV1 and TRDJ1; D remains unclear. V gave up 4 bases and J gave up 2 bases, with 14 bases separating them. CDR3 length: 15 amino acids. The germline V gene encodes CDR1 TSWWSYY and CDR2 QGS. The CDR3 nucleotides read TGTGCTCTTGGGGCCAGCACGTTCCCTACCGATAAACTCATCTTT. Its protein product is CALGASTFPTDKLIF.

This clone is judged medium-sized (0.01 to 0.1%). Other DNA sequences in this sample translate to the same CDR3. The chain is built from TRDV2 and TRDJ1, with 8 bases lining up with TRDD3. With 1 base clipped from V and 0 bases from J, the junction kept 18 bases outside the gene matches. The CDR3 has 20 amino acids. Germline CDR1 is GEAIGNYY and CDR2 is EKD. CDR3 nucleotides: TGTGCCTGTGACACTCTACGGTCTGAGGGATACGATCGGGACACCGATAAACTCATCTTT. This encodes CACDTLRSEGYDRDTDKLIF.

In this sample, this clone is medium-sized. A far bigger clonotype differs at one base, so this is likely a read error. The chain joins TRDV1 to TRDJ1; 10 nucleotides match TRDD3. Germline loops: CDR1 TSWWSYY, CDR2 QGS. V trimming: 1 base; J trimming: 10 bases; junction bases outside the gene matches: 18. The CDR3 has 18 amino acids. CDR3 loop: CALGEPGPCTGGWGRLIF. The CDR3 bases are TGTGCTCTTGGGGAACCAGGCCCCTGTACTGGGGGATGGGGGAGACTCATCTTT.

This clone is labeled medium-sized. Different DNA sequences within this sample yield the same CDR3. This chain connects TRDV2 to TRDJ1; 12 bases are a match to TRDD3. Unmatched junction bases numbered 3, after V lost 1 base and J lost 4 bases. This CDR3 is 15 amino acids long. Germline V gene lookup returns CDR1 GEAIGNYY and CDR2 EKD. CDR3 bases: TGTGCCTGTGACACTCTGGGGGATACGGACGATAAACTCATCTTT. Its protein product is CACDTLGDTDDKLIF.

The genes are TRDV2 and TRDJ1; 9 nucleotides align to TRDD3. This CDR3 spans 16 amino acids. The junction had 8 bases not matched to a gene; V was cut back by 2 bases and J by 2 bases. Per the germline V gene, CDR1 is GEAIGNYY and CDR2 is EKD. The CDR3 region is CACDKLGDLGTDKLIF. As DNA, the CDR3 is TGTGCCTGTGACAAGCTGGGGGATTTGGGAACCGATAAACTCATCTTT.

This clone was observed a few times. A much larger clone is a single base away; this may be a read error. Distinct nucleotide sequences in the sample also encode this CDR3. V usage is TRDV2 and J usage is TRDJ1; D is uncertain. With 0 bases removed from V and 1 base from J, the gap between germline ends came to 14 bases. In germline, CDR1 is GEAIGNYY, CDR2 EKD. This CDR3 has 16 amino acids. The CDR3 nucleotides are TGTGCCTGTGACACCGTCGGGCGCGCTGGCACCGATAAACTCATCTTT. Translated, it gives CACDTVGRAGTDKLIF.

By share of the sample, this clone is medium-sized. The chain has TRDV2 and TRDJ1; D is perhaps TRDD3 (6 bases). The CDR3 has 15 amino acids. Trimming removed 2 bases from V and 5 bases from J, with 17 bases in between. Germline CDR1 reads GEAIGNYY; CDR2 reads EKD. The chain's CDR3 is CACDILEDTSDKLIF. For the CDR3, the DNA is TGTGCCTGTGACATACTGGAGGATACTTCAGATAAACTCATCTTT.

For this clone: Since a much larger clone is just one base distant, this may be a read error. Other DNA sequences in this sample translate to the same CDR3. The chain has TRDV2 and TRDJ1; 7 bases are a match to TRDD3. The J segment lost 0 bases and the V segment lost 5 bases, leaving 8 bases of the junction unmatched. There are 15 residues in the CDR3. Germline CDR1 is GEAIGNYY and CDR2 is EKD. CDR3 in amino acids: CACVGMGENTDKLIF. CDR3 nucleotide sequence: TGTGCCTGTGTAGGGATGGGGGAGAACACCGATAAACTCATCTTT.

This clone has more than one count but fewer than ten. The translation of this DNA and the TCRdb protein of a much larger clone differ at residue 8, probably owing to a read error; the protein shown here is translated from the DNA. The V gene is TRDV2, the J gene TRDJ1; no firm D call. The germline CDR1 and CDR2 sequences are GEAIGNYY and EKD. The V end was cut by 1 base, the J end by 6 bases, with 14 bases between. The CDR3 is 14 amino acids. The CDR3 sequence is CACDTILEANKLIF. Written as DNA, the CDR3 is TGTGCCTGTGACACTATCCTGGAGGCGAATAAACTCATCTTT.

This clone is labeled medium-sized (0.01 to 0.1%). The CDR3 spells CACDTIKRGGYGQADDKLIF. The CDR3 DNA reads TGTGCCTGTGACACAATAAAACGAGGGGGATACGGTCAAGCAGACGATAAACTCATCTTT. The chain joins TRDV2 to TRDJ1; 10 bases are shared with TRDD3. The CDR3 is made up of 20 amino acids. V lost 1 base and J lost 4; bases outside the gene matches: 20. The germline gives CDR1 GEAIGNYY, CDR2 EKD.

This clone appeared a few times. A read error is the likely source, as a far larger clone sits one nucleotide away. Other DNA variants within this sample encode the same CDR3. V usage is TRDV1 and J usage is TRDJ1; perhaps TRDD3 as D (5 bases). There are 17 residues in the CDR3. CDR1 is TSWWSYY and CDR2 is QGS in the germline V gene. The CDR3 DNA reads TGTGCTCTAGGGGAACTAGAGCTGAGGGTGTACACCGATAAACTCATCTTT. Translating gives CALGELELRVYTDKLIF.

V is TRDV2 and J is TRDJ1; 13 bases are a match to TRDD3. V shed 3 bases, J shed 2 bases, and the junction held 8 bases outside the gene matches. Germline-derived CDR1 and CDR2 are GEAIGNYY and EKD. This CDR3 contains 17 residues. CDR3 sequence (DNA): TGTGCCTGTGACCAACTACTGGGGGATACGCGGACCGATAAACTCATCTTT. Its translation is CACDQLLGDTRTDKLIF.

By proportion, this clone is medium-sized. The chain joins TRDV2 to TRDJ3; 12 bases are shared with TRDD3. Unmatched junction bases numbered 7, after V lost 3 bases and J lost 5 bases. The CDR3 has 18 amino acids. Germline values: CDR1 GEAIGNYY, CDR2 EKD. This CDR3 is CACDAVLGDTGDTRQMFF. In nucleotides, the CDR3 is TGTGCCTGTGACGCCGTACTGGGGGATACTGGGGACACCCGACAGATGTTTTTC.

Of note for this clone: One base separates it from a far larger clone, so it is likely a read error. Other DNA sequences in the sample encode the same CDR3. The chain links TRAV29/DV5 to TRDJ1, with 9 bases that match TRDD3. This CDR3 is built from 23 residues. Germline V lookup: CDR1 NSMFDY, CDR2 ISSIKDK. The DNA for the CDR3 is TGTGCAGCAAGCGTGGCTTCCTATCCCCTGGGGGATGGCGGTTTCTTTAACACCGATAAACTCATATTT. Its translation is CAASVASYPLGDGGFFNTDKLIF.

This clone is judged medium-sized. A far larger clone is one base from this, pointing to a likely read error. Other DNA variants within this sample encode the same CDR3. The V call is TRDV2, the J call TRDJ3, with 7 bases matching TRDD3. The CDR3 length is 25 residues. Germline lookup yields CDR1 GEAIGNYY and CDR2 EKD. Here the CDR3 DNA reads TGTGCCTGTGACACCGTGAGTGGATGGGGGACCCCGCTTCGTTTATCGTCCTGGGACACCCGGCAGATGTTTTTC. Translating gives CACDTVSGWGTPLRLSSWDTRQMFF.

This clone came up a few times. The protein that TCRdb holds for this DNA derives from a much larger clone and differs from the translated DNA at residue 17, which likely indicates a read error; the protein shown here is translated from the DNA. The chain joins TRDV2 to TRDJ3; 12 positions agree with TRDD3. Germline V gene lookup returns CDR1 GEAIGNYY and CDR2 EKD. The CDR3 consists of 22 residues. CDR3 bases: TGTGCCTGTGACACCGCTACTGGGGGATACTCTAAAAGCTCCTGGGACGCCCGACAGATGTTTTTC. As protein: CACDTATGGYSKSSWDARQMFF.